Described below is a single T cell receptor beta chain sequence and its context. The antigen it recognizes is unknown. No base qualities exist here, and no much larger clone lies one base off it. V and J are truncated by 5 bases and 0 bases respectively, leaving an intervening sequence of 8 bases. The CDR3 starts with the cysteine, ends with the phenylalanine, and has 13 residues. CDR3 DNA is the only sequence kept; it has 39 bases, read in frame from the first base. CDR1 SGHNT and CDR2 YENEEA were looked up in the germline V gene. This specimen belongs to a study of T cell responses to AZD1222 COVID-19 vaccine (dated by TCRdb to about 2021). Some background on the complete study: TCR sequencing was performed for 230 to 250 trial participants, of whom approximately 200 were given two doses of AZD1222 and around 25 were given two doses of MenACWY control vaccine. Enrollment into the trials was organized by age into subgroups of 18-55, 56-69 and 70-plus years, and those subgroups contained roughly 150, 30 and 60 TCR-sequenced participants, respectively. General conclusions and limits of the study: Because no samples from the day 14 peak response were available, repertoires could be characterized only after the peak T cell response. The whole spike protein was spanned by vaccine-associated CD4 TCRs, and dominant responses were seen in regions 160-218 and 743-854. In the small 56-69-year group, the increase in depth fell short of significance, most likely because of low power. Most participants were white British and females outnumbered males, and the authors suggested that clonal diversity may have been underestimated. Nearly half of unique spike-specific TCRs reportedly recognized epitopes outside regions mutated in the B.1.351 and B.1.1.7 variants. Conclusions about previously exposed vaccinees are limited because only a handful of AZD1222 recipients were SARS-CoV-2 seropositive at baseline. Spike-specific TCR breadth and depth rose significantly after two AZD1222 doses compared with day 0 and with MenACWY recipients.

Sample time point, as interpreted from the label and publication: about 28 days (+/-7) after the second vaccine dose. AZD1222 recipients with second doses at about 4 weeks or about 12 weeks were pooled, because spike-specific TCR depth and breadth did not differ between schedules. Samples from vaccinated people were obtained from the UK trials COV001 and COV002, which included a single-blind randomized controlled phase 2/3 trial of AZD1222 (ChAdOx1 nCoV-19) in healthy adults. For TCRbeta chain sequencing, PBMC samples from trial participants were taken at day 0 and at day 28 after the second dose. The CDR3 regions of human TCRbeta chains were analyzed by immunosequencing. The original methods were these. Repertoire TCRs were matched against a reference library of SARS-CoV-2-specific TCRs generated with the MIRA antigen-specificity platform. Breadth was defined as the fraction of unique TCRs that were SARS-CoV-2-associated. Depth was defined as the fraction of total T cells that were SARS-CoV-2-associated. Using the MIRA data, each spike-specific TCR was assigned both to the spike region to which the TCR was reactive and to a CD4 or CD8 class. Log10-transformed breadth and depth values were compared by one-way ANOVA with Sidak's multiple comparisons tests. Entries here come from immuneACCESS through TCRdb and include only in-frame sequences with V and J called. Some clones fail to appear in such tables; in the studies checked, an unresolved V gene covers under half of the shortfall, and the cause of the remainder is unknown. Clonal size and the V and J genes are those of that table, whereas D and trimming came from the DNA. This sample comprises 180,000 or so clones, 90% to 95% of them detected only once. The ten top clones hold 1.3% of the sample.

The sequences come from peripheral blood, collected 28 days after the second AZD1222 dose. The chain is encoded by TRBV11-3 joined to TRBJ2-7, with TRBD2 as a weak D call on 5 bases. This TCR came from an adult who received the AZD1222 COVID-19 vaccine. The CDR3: CASSRGYSYEQYF. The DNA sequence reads TGTGCCAGCAGCCGGGGATACTCCTACGAGCAGTACTTC.